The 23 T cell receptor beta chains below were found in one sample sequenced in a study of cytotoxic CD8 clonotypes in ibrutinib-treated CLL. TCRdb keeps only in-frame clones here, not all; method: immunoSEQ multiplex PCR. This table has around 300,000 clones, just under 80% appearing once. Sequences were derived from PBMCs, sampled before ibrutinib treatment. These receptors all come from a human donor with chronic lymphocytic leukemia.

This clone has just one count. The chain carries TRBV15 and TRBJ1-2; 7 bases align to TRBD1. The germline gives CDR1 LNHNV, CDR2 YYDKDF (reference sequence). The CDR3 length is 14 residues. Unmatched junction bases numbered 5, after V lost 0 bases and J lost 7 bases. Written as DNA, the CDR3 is TGTGCCACCAGCAGAGAGAGGGGGCAGAGTGGCTACACCTTC. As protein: CATSRERGQSGYTF.

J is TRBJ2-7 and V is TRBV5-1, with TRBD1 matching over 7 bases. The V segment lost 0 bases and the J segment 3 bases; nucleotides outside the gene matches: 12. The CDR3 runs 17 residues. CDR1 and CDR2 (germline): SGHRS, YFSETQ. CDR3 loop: CASSLEPETGDIYEQYF. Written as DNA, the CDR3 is TGCGCCAGCAGCTTGGAGCCCGAAACAGGGGACATCTACGAGCAGTACTTC.

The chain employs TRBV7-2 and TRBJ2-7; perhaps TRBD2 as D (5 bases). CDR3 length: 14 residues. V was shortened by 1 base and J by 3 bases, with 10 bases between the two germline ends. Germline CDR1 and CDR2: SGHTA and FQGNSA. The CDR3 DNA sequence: TGTGCCAGCAGCTTAGGTGGGAGTGTCTACGAGCAGTACTTC. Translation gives CASSLGGSVYEQYF.

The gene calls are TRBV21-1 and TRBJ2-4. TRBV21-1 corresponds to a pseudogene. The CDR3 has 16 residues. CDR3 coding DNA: TGTGCCAGCGGACCCAGATGTAGTCTAGCCAAAAACATTCAGTACTTC. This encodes CASGPRCSLAKNIQYF.

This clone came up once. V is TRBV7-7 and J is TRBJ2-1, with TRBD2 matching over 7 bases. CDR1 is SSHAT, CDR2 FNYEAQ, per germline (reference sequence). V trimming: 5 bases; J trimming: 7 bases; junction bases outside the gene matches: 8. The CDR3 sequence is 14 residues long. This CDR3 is CASSISGSPNEQFF. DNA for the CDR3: TGTGCCAGCAGCATTAGCGGGTCTCCAAATGAGCAGTTCTTC.

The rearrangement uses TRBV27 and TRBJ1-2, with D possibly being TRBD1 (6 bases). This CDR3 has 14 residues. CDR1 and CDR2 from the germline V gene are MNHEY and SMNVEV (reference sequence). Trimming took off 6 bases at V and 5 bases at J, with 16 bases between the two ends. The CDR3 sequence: CASSPRGGGYGYTF. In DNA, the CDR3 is TGTGCCAGCAGCCCCAGGGGCGGGGGGTATGGCTACACCTTC.

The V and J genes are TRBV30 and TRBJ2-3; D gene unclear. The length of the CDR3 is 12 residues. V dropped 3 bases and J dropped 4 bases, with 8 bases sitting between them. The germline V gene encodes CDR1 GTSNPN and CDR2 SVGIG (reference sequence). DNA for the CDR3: TGTGCCTGGAGCCGCCGGGCAGATACGCAGTATTTT. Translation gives CAWSRRADTQYF.

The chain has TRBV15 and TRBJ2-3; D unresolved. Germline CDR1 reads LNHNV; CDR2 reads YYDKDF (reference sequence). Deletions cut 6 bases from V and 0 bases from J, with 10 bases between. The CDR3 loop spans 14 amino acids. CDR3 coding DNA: TGTGCCACCAGACCGGCAACTAGCACAGATACGCAGTATTTT. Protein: CATRPATSTDTQYF.

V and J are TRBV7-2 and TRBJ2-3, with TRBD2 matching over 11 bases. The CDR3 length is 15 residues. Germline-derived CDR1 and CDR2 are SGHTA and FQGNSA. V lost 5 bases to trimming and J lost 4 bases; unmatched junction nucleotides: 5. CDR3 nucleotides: TGTGCCAGCAGCAGACTAGCGGGAAGGTCAGATACGCAGTATTTT. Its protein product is CASSRLAGRSDTQYF.

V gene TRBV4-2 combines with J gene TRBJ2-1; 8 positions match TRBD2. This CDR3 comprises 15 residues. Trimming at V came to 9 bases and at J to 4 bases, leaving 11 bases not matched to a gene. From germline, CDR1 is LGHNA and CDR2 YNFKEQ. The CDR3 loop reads CASRPGLGIYNEQFF. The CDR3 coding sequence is TGTGCCAGTAGACCGGGACTAGGGATTTACAATGAGCAGTTCTTC.

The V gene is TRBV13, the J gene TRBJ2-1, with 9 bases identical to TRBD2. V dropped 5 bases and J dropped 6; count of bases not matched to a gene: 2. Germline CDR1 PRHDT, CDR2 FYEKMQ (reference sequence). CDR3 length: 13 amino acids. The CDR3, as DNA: TGTGCCAGCAGCACGGGACTAGCCAATGAGCAGTTCTTC. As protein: CASSTGLANEQFF.

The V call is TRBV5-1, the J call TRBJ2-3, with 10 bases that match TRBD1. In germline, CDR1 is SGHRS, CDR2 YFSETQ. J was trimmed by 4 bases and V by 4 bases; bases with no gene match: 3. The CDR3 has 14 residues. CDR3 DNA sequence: TGCGCCAGCAGCCCGGGACAGGGGTCAGATACGCAGTATTTT. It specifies CASSPGQGSDTQYF. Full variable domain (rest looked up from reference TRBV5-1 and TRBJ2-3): KAGVTQTPRYLIKTRGQQVTLSCSPISGHRSVSWYQQTPGQGLQFLFEYFSETQRNKGNFPGRFSGRQFSNSRSEMNVSTLELGDSALYLCASSPGQGSDTQYFGPGTRLTVL.

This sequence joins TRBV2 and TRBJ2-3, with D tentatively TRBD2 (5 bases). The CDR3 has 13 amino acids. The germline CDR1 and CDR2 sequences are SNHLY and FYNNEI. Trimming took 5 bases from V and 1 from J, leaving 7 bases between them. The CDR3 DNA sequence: TGTGCCAGCAGTAAGGAGGGCACAGATACGCAGTATTTT. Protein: CASSKEGTDTQYF.

The DNA for the CDR3 is TGCGCCAGCAGCCAACCGACAGGGCGGAATGAAGCTTTCTTT. Amino acids: CASSQPTGRNEAFF. V usage is TRBV4-3 and J usage is TRBJ1-1, with 7 nucleotides matching TRBD1. This CDR3 is 14 amino acids long. The J segment lost 7 bases and the V segment lost 2 bases, leaving 7 bases of the junction unmatched. CDR1 and CDR2 (germline): LGHNA, YSLEER.

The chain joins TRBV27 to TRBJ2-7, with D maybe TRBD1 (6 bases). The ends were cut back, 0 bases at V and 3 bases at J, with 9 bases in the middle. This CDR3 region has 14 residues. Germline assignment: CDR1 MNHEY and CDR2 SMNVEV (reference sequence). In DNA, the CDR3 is TGTGCCAGCAGTTTATCTTCGGACAGCTACGAGCAGTACTTC. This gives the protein CASSLSSDSYEQYF.

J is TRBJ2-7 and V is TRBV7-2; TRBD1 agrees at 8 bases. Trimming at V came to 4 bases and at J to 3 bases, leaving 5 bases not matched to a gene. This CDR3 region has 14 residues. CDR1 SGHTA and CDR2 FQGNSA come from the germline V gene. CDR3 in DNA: TGTGCCAGCAGCTATCGTGGACAGGGCTACGAGCAGTACTTC. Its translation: CASSYRGQGYEQYF.

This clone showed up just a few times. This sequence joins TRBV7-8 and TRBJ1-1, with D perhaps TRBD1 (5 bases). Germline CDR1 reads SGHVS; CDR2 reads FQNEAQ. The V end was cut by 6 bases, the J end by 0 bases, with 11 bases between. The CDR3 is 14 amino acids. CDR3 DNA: TGTGCCAGCAGTCCAGGGCCAATGAACACTGAAGCTTTCTTT. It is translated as CASSPGPMNTEAFF.

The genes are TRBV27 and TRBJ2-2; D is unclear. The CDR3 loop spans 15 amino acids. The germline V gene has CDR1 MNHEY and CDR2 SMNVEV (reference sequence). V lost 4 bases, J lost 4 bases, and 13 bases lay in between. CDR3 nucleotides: TGTGCCAGCAGTTCATCCAGGAGAGGCACCGGGGAGCTGTTTTTT. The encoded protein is CASSSSRRGTGELFF.

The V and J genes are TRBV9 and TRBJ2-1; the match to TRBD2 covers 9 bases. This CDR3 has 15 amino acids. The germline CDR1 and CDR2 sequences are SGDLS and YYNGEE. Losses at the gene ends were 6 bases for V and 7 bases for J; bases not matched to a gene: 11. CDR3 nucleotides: TGTGCCAGCACCCTTGCGGGAGGGCCGGGTAATGAGCAGTTCTTC. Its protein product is CASTLAGGPGNEQFF.

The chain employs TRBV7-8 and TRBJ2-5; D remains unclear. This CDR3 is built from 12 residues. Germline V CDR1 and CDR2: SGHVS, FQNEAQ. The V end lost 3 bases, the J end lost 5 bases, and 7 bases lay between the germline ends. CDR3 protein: CASSFLMETQYF. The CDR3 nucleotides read TGTGCCAGCAGCTTCCTGATGGAGACCCAGTACTTC.

The CDR3 sequence: CAWRDRVRNEQFF. In nucleotides, the CDR3 is TGTGCCTGGAGGGACAGGGTAAGGAATGAGCAGTTCTTC. V and J are TRBV30 and TRBJ2-1, with TRBD1 matching 8 bases. CDR1 is GTSNPN, CDR2 SVGIG, per germline (reference sequence). With V trimmed by 3 bases and J by 7 bases, 5 bases remained unmatched. The length of the CDR3 is 13 residues.

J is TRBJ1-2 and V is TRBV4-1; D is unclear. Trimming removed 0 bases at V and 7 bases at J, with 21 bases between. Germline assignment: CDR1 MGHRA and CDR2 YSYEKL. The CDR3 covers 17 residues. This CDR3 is CASSQEVAKVFSGGYTF. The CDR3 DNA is TGCGCCAGCAGCCAAGAGGTAGCGAAGGTTTTCTCTGGTGGCTACACCTTC.

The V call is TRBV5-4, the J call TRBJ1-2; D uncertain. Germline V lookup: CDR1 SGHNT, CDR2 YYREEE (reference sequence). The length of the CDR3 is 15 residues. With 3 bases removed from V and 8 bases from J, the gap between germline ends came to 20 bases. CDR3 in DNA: TGTGCCAGCAGCTCGACCGCGGGTCGCCGTTCGGGCTACACCTTC. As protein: CASSSTAGRRSGYTF.